This T cell receptor beta chain was sequenced for a study of CD8 T cells in Susac syndrome. The table lists this clonotype with a count of one. The V end lost 4 bases, the J end lost 0 bases, and 13 bases lay between the germline ends. Germline values: CDR1 SGHRS, CDR2 YFSETQ. This CDR3 is 15 amino acids long. While CD8+ and CD4+ T cells were isolated negatively, TEMRA cells were enriched by FACS. Reverse transcription of roughly 0.5 to 1 ug RNA used random hexamers. TCRdb redid the calling of the immunoSEQ multiplex PCR reads with MiXCR, one entry per CDR3 protein. The repertoire includes more than 85,000 distinct CDR3 sequences, around 97% of them detected once, and approximately 0.092% sits in the top ten.

Sequences were obtained from CD4+ T cells from PBMCs. The TCR sequence derives from a human donor in good health. The chain joins TRBV5-1 to TRBJ1-1; no definite D call. The chain's CDR3 is CASSPYVGMNTEAFF. CDR3 in DNA: TGCGCCAGCAGCCCATACGTGGGAATGAACACTGAAGCTTTCTTT.